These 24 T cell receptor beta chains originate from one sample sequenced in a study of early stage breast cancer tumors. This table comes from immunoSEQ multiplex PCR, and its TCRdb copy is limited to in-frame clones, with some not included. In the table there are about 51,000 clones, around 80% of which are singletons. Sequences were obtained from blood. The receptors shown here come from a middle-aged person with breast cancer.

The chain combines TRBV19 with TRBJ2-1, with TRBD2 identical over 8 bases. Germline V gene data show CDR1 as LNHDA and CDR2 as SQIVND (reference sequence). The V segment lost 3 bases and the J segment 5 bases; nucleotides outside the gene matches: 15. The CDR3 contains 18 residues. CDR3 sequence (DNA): TGTGCCAGTAGTATCGGCAATGGGGTACTAGCGGTTCACAATGAGCAGTTCTTC. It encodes CASSIGNGVLAVHNEQFF. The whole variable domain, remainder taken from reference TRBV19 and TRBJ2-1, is DGGITQSPKYLFRKEGQNVTLSCEQNLNHDAMYWYRQDPGQGLRLIYYSQIVNDFQKGDIAEGYSVSREKKESFPLTVTSAQKNPTAFYLCASSIGNGVLAVHNEQFFGPGTRLTVL.

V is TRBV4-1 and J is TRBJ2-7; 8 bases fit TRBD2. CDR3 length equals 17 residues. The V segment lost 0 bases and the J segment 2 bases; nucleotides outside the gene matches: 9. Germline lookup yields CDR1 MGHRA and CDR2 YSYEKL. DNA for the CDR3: TGCGCCAGCAGCCAAGACCATGGACTAGCCGGGACCTACGAGCAGTACTTC. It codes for CASSQDHGLAGTYEQYF.

The CDR3 coding sequence is TGTGCCAGCAGTTACCGGGACAGGGGGCCGGATGGCTACACCTTC. It encodes CASSYRDRGPDGYTF. This chain joins TRBV6-5 and TRBJ1-2; 12 bases agree with TRBD1. This CDR3 is built from 15 residues. J gave up 6 bases and V 2 bases, and 4 bases lay outside the gene matches. The V gene's germline CDR1 is MNHEY and CDR2 SVGAGI.

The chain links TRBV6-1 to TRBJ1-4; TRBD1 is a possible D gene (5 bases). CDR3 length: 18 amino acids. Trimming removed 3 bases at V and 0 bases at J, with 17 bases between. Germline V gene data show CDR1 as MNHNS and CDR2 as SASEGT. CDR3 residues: CASSDVGVRVATNEKLFF. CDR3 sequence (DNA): TGTGCCAGCAGTGACGTAGGGGTCCGAGTCGCAACTAATGAAAAACTGTTTTTT.

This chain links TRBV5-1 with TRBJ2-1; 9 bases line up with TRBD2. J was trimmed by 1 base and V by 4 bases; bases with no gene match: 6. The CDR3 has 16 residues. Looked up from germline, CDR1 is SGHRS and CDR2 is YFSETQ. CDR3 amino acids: CASSPYSGSSYNEQFF. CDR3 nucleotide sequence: TGCGCCAGCAGCCCTTATAGCGGGAGTTCCTACAATGAGCAGTTCTTC.

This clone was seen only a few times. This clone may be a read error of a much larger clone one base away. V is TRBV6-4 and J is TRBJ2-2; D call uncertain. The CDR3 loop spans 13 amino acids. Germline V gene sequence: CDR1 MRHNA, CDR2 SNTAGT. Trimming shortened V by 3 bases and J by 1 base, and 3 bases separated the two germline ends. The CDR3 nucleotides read TGTGCCAGCAGTGAGGGGAACACCGGGGAGCTGTTTTTT. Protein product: CASSEGNTGELFF.

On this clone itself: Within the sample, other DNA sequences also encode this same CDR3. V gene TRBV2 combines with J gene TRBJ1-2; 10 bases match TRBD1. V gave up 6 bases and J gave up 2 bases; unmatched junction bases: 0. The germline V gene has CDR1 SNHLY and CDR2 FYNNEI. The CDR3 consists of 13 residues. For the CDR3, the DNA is TGTGCCAGCAGGGACAGGGGGAACTATGGCTACACCTTC. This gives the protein CASRDRGNYGYTF.

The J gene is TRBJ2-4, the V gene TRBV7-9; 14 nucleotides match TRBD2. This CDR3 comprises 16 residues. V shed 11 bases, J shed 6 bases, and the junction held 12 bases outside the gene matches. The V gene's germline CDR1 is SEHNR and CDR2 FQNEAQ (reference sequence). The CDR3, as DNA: TGTGCCTGTCGACAGGGGACTAGCGGGAGAGGAAACATTCAGTACTTC. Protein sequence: CACRQGTSGRGNIQYF.

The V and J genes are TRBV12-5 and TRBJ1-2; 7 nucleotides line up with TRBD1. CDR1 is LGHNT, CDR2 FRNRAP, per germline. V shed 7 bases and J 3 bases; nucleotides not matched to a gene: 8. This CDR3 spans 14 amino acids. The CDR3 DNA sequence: TGTGCTAGTGTGGGGGACAGTGCCTACTATGGCTACACCTTC. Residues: CASVGDSAYYGYTF. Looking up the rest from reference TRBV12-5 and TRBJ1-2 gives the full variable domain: DARVTQTPRHKVTEMGQEVTMRCQPILGHNTVFWYRQTMMQGLELLAYFRNRAPLDDSGMPKDRFSAEMPDATLATLKIQPSEPRDSAVYFCASVGDSAYYGYTFGSGTRLTVV.

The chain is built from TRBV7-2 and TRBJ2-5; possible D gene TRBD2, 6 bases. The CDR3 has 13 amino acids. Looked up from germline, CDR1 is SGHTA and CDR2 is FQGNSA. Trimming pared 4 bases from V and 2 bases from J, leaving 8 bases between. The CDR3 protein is CASSSGVQETQYF. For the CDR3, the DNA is TGTGCCAGCAGCTCGGGAGTACAAGAGACCCAGTACTTC.

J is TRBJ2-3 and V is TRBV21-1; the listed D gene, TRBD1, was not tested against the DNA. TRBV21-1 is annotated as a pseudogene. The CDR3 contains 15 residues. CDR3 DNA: TGTGCCAGCAGCAAAGCCACCCATCAGGCGGATACGCAGTATTTT. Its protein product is CASSKATHQADTQYF.

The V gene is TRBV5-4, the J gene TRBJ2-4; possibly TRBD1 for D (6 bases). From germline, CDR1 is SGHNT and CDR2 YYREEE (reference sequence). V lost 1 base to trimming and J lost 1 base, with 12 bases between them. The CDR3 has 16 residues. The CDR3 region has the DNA TGTGCCAGCAGCTTGTTTAATCAGGGGGCCAAAAACATTCAGTACTTC. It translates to CASSLFNQGAKNIQYF.

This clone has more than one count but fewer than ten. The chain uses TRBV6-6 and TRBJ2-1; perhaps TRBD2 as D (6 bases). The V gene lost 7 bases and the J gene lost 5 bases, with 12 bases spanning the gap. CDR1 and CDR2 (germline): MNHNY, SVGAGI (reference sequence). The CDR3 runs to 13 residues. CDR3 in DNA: TGTGCCAGCAACGTCCCTAGCGACAATGAGCAGTTCTTC. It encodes CASNVPSDNEQFF.

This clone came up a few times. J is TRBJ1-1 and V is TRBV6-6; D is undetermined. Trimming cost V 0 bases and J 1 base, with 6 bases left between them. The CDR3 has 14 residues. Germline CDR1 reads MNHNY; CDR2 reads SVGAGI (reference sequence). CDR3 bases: TGTGCCAGCAGTTACTCGTGGGGGAACACTGAAGCTTTCTTT. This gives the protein CASSYSWGNTEAFF.

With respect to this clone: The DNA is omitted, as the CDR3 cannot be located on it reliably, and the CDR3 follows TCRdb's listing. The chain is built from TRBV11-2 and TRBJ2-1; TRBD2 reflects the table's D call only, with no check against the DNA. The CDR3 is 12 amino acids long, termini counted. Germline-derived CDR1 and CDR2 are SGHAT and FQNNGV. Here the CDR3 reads CASSYTFGEQFF.

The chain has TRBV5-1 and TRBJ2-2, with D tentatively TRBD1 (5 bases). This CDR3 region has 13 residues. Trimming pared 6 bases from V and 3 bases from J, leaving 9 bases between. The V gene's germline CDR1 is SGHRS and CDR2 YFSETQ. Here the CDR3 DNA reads TGCGCCAGCAATACAGGATACACCGGGGAGCTGTTTTTT. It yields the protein CASNTGYTGELFF.

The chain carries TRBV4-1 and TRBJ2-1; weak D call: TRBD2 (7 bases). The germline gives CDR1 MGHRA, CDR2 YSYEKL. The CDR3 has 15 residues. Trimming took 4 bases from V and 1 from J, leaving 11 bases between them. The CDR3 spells CASSLGRGSYNEQFF. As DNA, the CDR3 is TGCGCCAGCAGCCTGGGGAGGGGGTCCTACAATGAGCAGTTCTTC.

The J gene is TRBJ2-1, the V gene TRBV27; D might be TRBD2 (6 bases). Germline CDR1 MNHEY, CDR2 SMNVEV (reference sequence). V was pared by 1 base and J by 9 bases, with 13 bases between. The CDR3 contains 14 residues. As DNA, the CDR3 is TGTGCCAGCAGTTTATGGTCTAGCGTAGGTGAGCAGTTCTTC. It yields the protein CASSLWSSVGEQFF.

CDR3 nucleotides: TGTGCCAGCAGTTACTCGATTTACGGGGGCAATCAGCCCCAGCATTTT. Residues: CASSYSIYGGNQPQHF. This chain joins TRBV6-6 and TRBJ1-5; D not resolved. CDR1 is MNHNY and CDR2 is SVGAGI in the germline V gene (reference sequence). Trimming cost V 0 bases and J 2 bases, with 11 bases left between them. This CDR3 spans 16 amino acids.

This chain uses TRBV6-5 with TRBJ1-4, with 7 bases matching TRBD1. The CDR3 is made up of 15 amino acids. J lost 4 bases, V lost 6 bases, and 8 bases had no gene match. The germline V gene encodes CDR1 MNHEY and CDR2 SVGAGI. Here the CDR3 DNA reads TGTGCCAGCAGCCCTCCTGGACAGGATAATGAAAAACTGTTTTTT. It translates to CASSPPGQDNEKLFF.

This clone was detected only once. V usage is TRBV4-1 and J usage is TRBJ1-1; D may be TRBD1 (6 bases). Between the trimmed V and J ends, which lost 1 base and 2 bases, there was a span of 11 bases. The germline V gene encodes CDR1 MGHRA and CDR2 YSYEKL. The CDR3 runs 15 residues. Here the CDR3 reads CASSQVMTGNTEAFF. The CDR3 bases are TGCGCCAGCAGCCAAGTCATGACAGGTAACACTGAAGCTTTCTTT.

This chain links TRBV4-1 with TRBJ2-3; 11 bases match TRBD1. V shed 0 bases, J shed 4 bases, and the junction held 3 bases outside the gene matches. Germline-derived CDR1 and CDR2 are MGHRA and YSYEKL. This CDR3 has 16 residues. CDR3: CASSQEDRGLSDTQYF. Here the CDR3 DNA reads TGCGCCAGCAGCCAAGAGGACAGGGGGCTGTCAGATACGCAGTATTTT.

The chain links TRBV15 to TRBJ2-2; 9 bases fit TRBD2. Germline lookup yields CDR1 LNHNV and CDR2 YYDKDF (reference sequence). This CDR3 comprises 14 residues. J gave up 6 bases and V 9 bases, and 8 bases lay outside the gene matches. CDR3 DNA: TGTGCCACAGCCACCCTAGCGGGACCCGGGGAGCTGTTTTTT. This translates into CATATLAGPGELFF.

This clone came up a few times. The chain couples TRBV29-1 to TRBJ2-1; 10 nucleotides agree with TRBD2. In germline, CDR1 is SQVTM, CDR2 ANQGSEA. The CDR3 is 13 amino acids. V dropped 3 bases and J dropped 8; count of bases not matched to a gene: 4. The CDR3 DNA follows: TGCAGCGTTGAGGGGACTAGCGCCGATGAGCAGTTCTTC. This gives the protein CSVEGTSADEQFF.